A single sample is the source of the 14 T cell receptor beta chains below, sequenced in a study of shared clonotypes between healthy human individuals. Sequencing was performed with immunoSEQ multiplex PCR; in TCRdb, only in-frame clones are kept and a portion is missing. The top ten clones hold 0.9% to 1.3% of a sample with just over 2,000,000 clones, about 95% of them seen once. CD45RO-negative cells were positively selected for CCR7, leaving out terminally differentiated effector memory CD45RA+ cells. The specimen sequenced was naive CD8+ T cells sorted from blood. The receptors here all came from a young man in good health.

Here the CDR3 DNA reads TGCGCCAGCAGTGAGATGGATAACTATGGCTACACCTTC. Protein product: CASSEMDNYGYTF. V usage is TRBV10-2 and J usage is TRBJ1-2; D uncertain. CDR3 length: 13 residues. V was shortened by 2 bases and J by 1 base, with 5 bases between the two germline ends. Per germline, CDR1 WSHSY and CDR2 SAAADI.

The CDR3 spells CASSPFPQGHEQYF. In DNA form, the CDR3 reads TGTGCCAGCTCACCATTTCCACAGGGCCACGAGCAGTACTTC. V and J are TRBV18 and TRBJ2-7, with D perhaps TRBD1 (6 bases). Germline CDR1 and CDR2: KGHSH and LQKENI. There are 14 residues in the CDR3. Trimming left V 2 bases short and J 5 bases short, with 13 bases between.

This chain connects TRBV13 to TRBJ2-2; 7 nucleotides line up with TRBD2. Unmatched junction bases numbered 0, after V lost 5 bases and J lost 0 bases. CDR1 is PRHDT, CDR2 FYEKMQ, per germline (reference sequence). This CDR3 contains 14 residues. The CDR3 is CASSSGTNTGELFF. CDR3 nucleotides: TGTGCCAGCAGCAGCGGGACGAACACCGGGGAGCTGTTTTTT.

The chain carries TRBV28 and TRBJ1-4; TRBD1 matches 9 bases. CDR3 length equals 15 residues. J lost 2 bases, V lost 6 bases, and 4 bases had no gene match. Germline V gene data show CDR1 as MDHEN and CDR2 as SYDVKM. This CDR3 reads CASSSQGATNEKLFF. Written as DNA, the CDR3 is TGTGCCAGCAGCTCACAGGGGGCCACTAATGAAAAACTGTTTTTT.

The chain has TRBV6-6 and TRBJ1-1; D uncertain. Germline V lookup: CDR1 MNHNY, CDR2 SVGAGI (reference sequence). The ends were cut back, 0 bases at V and 1 base at J, with 12 bases in the middle. This CDR3 has 16 amino acids. In DNA, the CDR3 is TGTGCCAGCAGTTACTCGACTTTATCCGCGAACACTGAAGCTTTCTTT. Translating it yields CASSYSTLSANTEAFF.

The rearrangement uses TRBV5-1 and TRBJ2-5; the D call may be TRBD1 or TRBD2 (5 bases each). Trimming removed 5 bases at V and 2 bases at J, with 19 bases between. Looked up from germline, CDR1 is SGHRS and CDR2 is YFSETQ. The CDR3 has 16 residues. As DNA, the CDR3 is TGCGCCAGCAGTCCCCTGGGGGAAGAGGTTCAAGAGACCCAGTACTTC. Translating it yields CASSPLGEEVQETQYF. Full variable domain (outside the CDR3, taken from reference TRBV5-1 and TRBJ2-5): KAGVTQTPRYLIKTRGQQVTLSCSPISGHRSVSWYQQTPGQGLQFLFEYFSETQRNKGNFPGRFSGRQFSNSRSEMNVSTLELGDSALYLCASSPLGEEVQETQYFGPGTRLLVL.

V usage is TRBV5-6 and J usage is TRBJ1-1; D remains ambiguous. CDR1 SGHDT and CDR2 YYEEEE come from the germline V gene. The CDR3 consists of 16 residues. With 0 bases removed from V and 1 base from J, the gap between germline ends came to 13 bases. In DNA, the CDR3 is TGTGCCAGCAGCTTGGCTAGTATTAACTCGAACACTGAAGCTTTCTTT. Residues: CASSLASINSNTEAFF.

This sequence joins TRBV11-2 and TRBJ2-7; 8 nucleotides line up with TRBD1. CDR1 is SGHAT, CDR2 FQNNGV, per germline. This CDR3 comprises 17 residues. Trimming removed 4 bases from V and 1 base from J; junction bases left unmatched: 12. In DNA, the CDR3 is TGTGCCAGCAGCTATTATAGTGGGACAGGCTTATCCTACGAGCAGTACTTC. Protein sequence: CASSYYSGTGLSYEQYF.

The V and J genes are TRBV6-5 and TRBJ2-5; 9 bases agree with TRBD2. The CDR3 totals 15 residues. Germline lookup yields CDR1 MNHEY and CDR2 SVGAGI. V shed 2 bases and J 2 bases; nucleotides not matched to a gene: 3. In nucleotides, the CDR3 is TGTGCCAGCAGTTACGCTCTAGCGGGACAAGAGACCCAGTACTTC. It encodes CASSYALAGQETQYF.

A note on this clone: The junction and the germline gene differ at one end; a read error may be behind it. V gene TRBV13 combines with J gene TRBJ2-1; D perhaps matches TRBD2 (5 bases). The CDR3 spans 11 residues. Germline V gives CDR1 PRHDT, CDR2 FYEKMQ (reference sequence). Written as DNA, the CDR3 is TGTGCCAGCAGCTTAAAACTAGTGAAGCTCTTC. Protein sequence: CASSLKLVKLF.

The CDR3 is CASSSSGTQETQYF. The CDR3 DNA is TGTGCCAGCAGTTCCTCCGGGACCCAAGAGACCCAGTACTTC. The rearrangement links TRBV6-6 to TRBJ2-5; either TRBD1 or TRBD2 may supply D (5 bases each). The CDR3 is 14 amino acids. From germline, CDR1 is MNHNY and CDR2 SVGAGI (reference sequence). Trimming shortened V by 4 bases and J by 1 base, and 10 bases separated the two germline ends.

This chain connects TRBV2 to TRBJ2-7; TRBD1 aligns across 7 bases. This CDR3 spans 14 amino acids. The ends lost 6 bases at V and 2 bases at J; junction bases unmatched: 7. The germline V gene has CDR1 SNHLY and CDR2 FYNNEI. CDR3 nucleotide sequence: TGTGCCAGCAGGTGGGCAGGGGGTGCCTACGAGCAGTACTTC. Encoded protein: CASRWAGGAYEQYF.

The rearrangement uses TRBV7-9 and TRBJ1-4, with 9 bases fitting TRBD1. CDR1 is SEHNR and CDR2 is FQNEAQ in the germline V gene (reference sequence). V dropped 1 base and J dropped 6; count of bases not matched to a gene: 3. CDR3 length equals 15 residues. CDR3 coding DNA: TGTGCCAGCAGCTTAGTGGGGACAGGGTATGAAAAACTGTTTTTT. Amino acid sequence: CASSLVGTGYEKLFF.

The chain is built from TRBV4-3 and TRBJ1-1; D is unresolved. With 5 bases removed from V and 1 base from J, the gap between germline ends came to 14 bases. CDR1 is LGHNA and CDR2 is YSLEER in the germline V gene. The CDR3 totals 15 residues. For the CDR3, the DNA is TGCGCCAGCAGCGAAGGGAAGCTGGGGAACACTGAAGCTTTCTTT. Encoded protein: CASSEGKLGNTEAFF.